The 18 T cell receptor beta chains below come from one sample, sequenced in a study of blood T cell repertoires in COVID-19. Sequencing was performed with immunoSEQ multiplex PCR; in TCRdb, only in-frame clones are kept and a portion is missing. Of around 450,000 clones listed, approximately 90% are singletons. Sequencing input: PBMCs or T cells enriched from blood (not recorded which). The source of these receptors is a woman aged 18-29 years who had recovered from COVID-19.

The chain employs TRBV5-5 and TRBJ2-5; D possibly corresponds to TRBD1 (6 bases). This CDR3 is built from 14 residues. With 4 bases removed from V and 3 bases from J, the gap between germline ends came to 13 bases. Looked up from germline, CDR1 is SGHKS and CDR2 is YYEKEE (reference sequence). CDR3 sequence reads: CASSATDSKETQYF. Written as DNA, the CDR3 is TGTGCCAGCAGCGCGACGGACAGTAAAGAGACCCAGTACTTC.

The gene calls are TRBV5-1 and TRBJ1-2; TRBD1 agrees at 9 bases. The junction had 5 bases not matched to a gene; V was cut back by 0 bases and J by 8 bases. The CDR3 runs 14 residues. Per germline, CDR1 SGHRS and CDR2 YFSETQ. CDR3 coding DNA: TGCGCCAGCAGCTTGGGGGACAGGGAGAGCGGCTACACCTTC. Amino acid sequence: CASSLGDRESGYTF.

The genes are TRBV5-1 and TRBJ2-5; 8 positions match TRBD2. The V gene's germline CDR1 is SGHRS and CDR2 YFSETQ. Trimming cost V 3 bases and J 5 bases; bases outside gene matches: 12. CDR3 length: 16 amino acids. The CDR3 region is CASSYSAAGGGETQYF. CDR3 DNA sequence: TGCGCCAGCAGCTATTCGGCGGCGGGGGGAGGGGAGACCCAGTACTTC.

The chain employs TRBV7-3 and TRBJ2-2; 12 positions agree with TRBD2. Germline V gene sequence: CDR1 SGHTA, CDR2 FQGTGA. V lost 2 bases and J lost 0; bases outside the gene matches: 4. This CDR3 is 18 amino acids long. This CDR3 reads CASSLVGLAGPNTGELFF. CDR3 nucleotides: TGTGCCAGCAGCTTAGTTGGACTAGCGGGACCGAACACCGGGGAGCTGTTTTTT. Based on the CDR3 plus reference TRBV7-3 and TRBJ2-2, the full variable domain is GAGVSQTPSNKVTEKGKYVELRCDPISGHTALYWYRQSLGQGPEFLIYFQGTGAADDSGLPNDRFFAVRPEGSVSTLKIQRTERGDSAVYLCASSLVGLAGPNTGELFFGEGSRLTVL.

This chain uses TRBV19 with TRBJ1-2; D possibly corresponds to TRBD1 (6 bases). The CDR3 is 20 amino acids. V lost 5 bases, J lost 6 bases, and 34 bases lay in between. Germline CDR1 and CDR2: LNHDA and SQIVND (reference sequence). The chain's CDR3 is CASSETSPEALFQGQNGYTF. DNA for the CDR3: TGTGCCAGTAGTGAAACTTCTCCGGAAGCCCTTTTCCAGGGACAAAATGGCTACACCTTC.

This chain joins TRBV5-1 and TRBJ1-1, with 8 bases identical to TRBD1. The germline V gene has CDR1 SGHRS and CDR2 YFSETQ. Trimming at V came to 7 bases and at J to 3 bases, leaving 2 bases not matched to a gene. This CDR3 spans 12 amino acids. In DNA, the CDR3 is TGCGCCAGCCGACAGGGGTACACTGAAGCTTTCTTT. Translated, it gives CASRQGYTEAFF.

The genes are TRBV4-1 and TRBJ1-4; no firm D call. Trimming stripped 0 bases from V and 10 bases from J, with 3 bases between. From germline, CDR1 is MGHRA and CDR2 YSYEKL. The CDR3 covers 11 residues. In DNA form, the CDR3 reads TGCGCCAGCAGCCAAGATCGAAAACTGTTTTTT. Translating gives CASSQDRKLFF.

This clone was detected only once. V usage is TRBV5-1 and J usage is TRBJ2-5, with 9 bases lining up with TRBD2. CDR3 length equals 14 residues. V shed 4 bases, J shed 3 bases, and the junction held 4 bases outside the gene matches. Per the germline V gene, CDR1 is SGHRS and CDR2 is YFSETQ. The CDR3: CASSDRTSEETQYF. Here the CDR3 DNA reads TGCGCCAGCAGCGATCGGACTAGCGAAGAGACCCAGTACTTC. The full variable domain, rest sourced from reference TRBV5-1 and TRBJ2-5, is KAGVTQTPRYLIKTRGQQVTLSCSPISGHRSVSWYQQTPGQGLQFLFEYFSETQRNKGNFPGRFSGRQFSNSRSEMNVSTLELGDSALYLCASSDRTSEETQYFGPGTRLLVL.

The rearrangement uses TRBV5-1 and TRBJ1-6; 11 positions match TRBD1. V trimming: 3 bases; J trimming: 8 bases; junction bases outside the gene matches: 7. CDR1 and CDR2 from the germline V gene are SGHRS and YFSETQ. CDR3 size: 16 residues. In nucleotides, the CDR3 is TGCGCCAGCAGCTCCAGGACAGGGGGCGAGGATTCACCCCTCCACTTT. Its protein is CASSSRTGGEDSPLHF.

This chain uses TRBV19 with TRBJ1-1, with TRBD1 matching over 7 bases. This CDR3 region has 15 residues. Germline-derived CDR1 and CDR2 are LNHDA and SQIVND (reference sequence). Trimming at V came to 7 bases and at J to 1 base, leaving 9 bases not matched to a gene. For the CDR3, the DNA is TGTGCCAGTACTCCCGCCGGGACAGAGAACACTGAAGCTTTCTTT. Its protein product is CASTPAGTENTEAFF.

This sequence joins TRBV7-2 and TRBJ2-1; no definite D call. The CDR3 length is 15 residues. Germline loops: CDR1 SGHTA, CDR2 FQGNSA. The germline V and J ends were trimmed by 5 bases and 4 bases, with 15 bases remaining between them. Here the CDR3 DNA reads TGTGCCAGCAGCCTTGCGTTGGCGGCGTACAATGAGCAGTTCTTC. Translated, it gives CASSLALAAYNEQFF.

V usage is TRBV5-1 and J usage is TRBJ2-5, with a weak D call TRBD2 (5 bases). This CDR3 is built from 16 residues. V lost 1 base to trimming and J lost 7 bases, with 20 bases between them. In germline, CDR1 is SGHRS, CDR2 YFSETQ. CDR3 residues: CASSLREQTGDGTQYF. The DNA for the CDR3 is TGCGCCAGCAGCTTGAGGGAACAGACCGGGGATGGGACCCAGTACTTC.

This chain links TRBV11-3 with TRBJ2-2; tentatively, D is TRBD1 (6 bases). There are 17 residues in the CDR3. In germline, CDR1 is SGHNT, CDR2 YENEEA. Deletions cut 0 bases from V and 1 base from J, with 12 bases between. CDR3 in amino acids: CASSLDSFRGNTGELFF. As DNA, the CDR3 is TGTGCCAGCAGCTTAGATAGCTTCAGGGGGAACACCGGGGAGCTGTTTTTT.

CDR3 nucleotide sequence: TGTGCCACCAGCTCATCGCGGGACAGCGGCACAGATACGCAGTATTTT. As protein: CATSSSRDSGTDTQYF. V gene TRBV24-1 combines with J gene TRBJ2-3, with D tentatively TRBD1 (7 bases). The germline gives CDR1 KGHDR, CDR2 SFDVKD. The CDR3 is made up of 16 amino acids. Trimming left V 7 bases short and J 1 base short, with 17 bases between.

This chain joins TRBV30 and TRBJ2-5; possible D gene TRBD2, 5 bases. Trimming shortened V by 3 bases and J by 0 bases, and 17 bases separated the two germline ends. The CDR3 loop spans 16 amino acids. Looked up from germline, CDR1 is GTSNPN and CDR2 is SVGIG (reference sequence). The CDR3 is CAWRTRSRVYQETQYF. The CDR3 nucleotides are TGTGCCTGGAGAACTAGGTCAAGAGTCTACCAAGAGACCCAGTACTTC.

The chain couples TRBV5-1 to TRBJ1-2; D is unclear. Germline V CDR1 and CDR2: SGHRS, YFSETQ. V lost 7 bases, J lost 3 bases, and 4 bases lay in between. The CDR3 is made up of 10 amino acids. CDR3 DNA sequence: TGCGCCAGCCGTCACTATGGCTACACCTTC. It codes for CASRHYGYTF.

The chain employs TRBV14 and TRBJ2-5; no clear D. Germline CDR1 and CDR2: SGHDN and FVKESK. This CDR3 comprises 13 residues. The V end was cut by 0 bases, the J end by 4 bases, with 6 bases between. CDR3 coding DNA: TGTGCCAGCAGCCAAGACGGCGGAGAGACCCAGTACTTC. Translating it yields CASSQDGGETQYF.

The CDR3 region is CASSLGAGTNYEQYF. The DNA of the CDR3 is TGTGCCAGCAGCTTGGGGGCCGGCACAAACTACGAGCAGTACTTC. This chain joins TRBV5-8 and TRBJ2-7, with D unresolved. Germline loops: CDR1 SGHTS, CDR2 YDEGEE. V was trimmed by 0 bases and J by 3 bases, leaving 13 bases between them. The CDR3 sequence is 15 residues long.